Listed below are T cell receptor beta chains from one sample, sequenced in a study of blood T cell repertoires in COVID-19. Clones were read by immunoSEQ multiplex PCR, and TCRdb kept only the in-frame ones, dropping some. The sample holds roughly 380,000 clones, approximately 89% seen once. Material for sequencing was peripheral blood. The origin of the receptors is a woman aged 35 to 49 with COVID-19, enrolled during active disease. The CDR3 runs from the conserved cysteine through the conserved F or W. The order of the fields is J gene, V gene, clone size, CDR3 length, CDR3 protein. Size is omitted from some rows. Given values are once, few, many or a class for expanded clones.

>TRBJ1-1|TRBV29-1|NA|13
CSAHPSVNTEAFF
>TRBJ2-5|TRBV12-3/TRBV12-4|NA|13
CASRRTGQETQYF
>TRBJ1-2|TRBV5-1|NA|14
CASSRDRAEHGYTF
>TRBJ1-5|TRBV18|once|15
CASSAGTSSNQPQHF
>TRBJ1-1|TRBV28|NA|14
CASSLTGGSPEAFF
>TRBJ1-1|TRBV19|NA|11
CASAWSTEAFF
>TRBJ2-4|TRBV27|NA|11
CASSFGTGLYF
>TRBJ2-1|TRBV7-9|NA|13
CASSEIRDNEQFF
>TRBJ2-3|TRBV5-6|NA|14
CASSLVVYTDTQYF
>TRBJ1-1|TRBV9|few|16
CASSVDLRGASTEAFF
>TRBJ2-2|TRBV24-1|NA|14
CATSDLRHVGELFF
>TRBJ2-5|TRBV28|NA|14
CASSLSRGRKTQYF
>TRBJ1-1|TRBV10-3|NA|15
CAISRDRGLGSEAFF
>TRBJ1-1|TRBV28|NA|16
CASSTWGLGRNTEAFF
>TRBJ1-2|TRBV6-5|NA|13
CASSLTVNYGYTF
>TRBJ2-7|TRBV4-1|NA|14
CASSRPGQSYEQYF
>TRBJ1-6|TRBV4-1|once|19
CASSQDPGERLGNNSPLHF
>TRBJ1-2|TRBV6-2/TRBV6-3|NA|16
CASSLTPDRGGYGYTF
>TRBJ1-1|TRBV9|NA|14
CASSVPDRNTEAFF
>TRBJ2-1|TRBV27|once|16
CASSPPRVREFVEQFF